This T cell receptor (beta chain) originates from a study of T cell repertoires in cytomegalovirus infection. Whole-study findings and limits: HLA-C-restricted TCR beta clonotypes specific for CMV led the ex vivo response.

This clonotype was found a few times. Its antigen is unknown. Trimming took 3 bases from V and 0 from J; bases not matched to a gene: 4. The CDR3 covers 15 residues. TCRdb processed the reads anew with MiXCR; each CDR3 protein has one entry. The sample lists approximately 500,000 distinct CDR3 sequences, approximately 26% occurring once. The sequenced sample was PBMCs. The TCR was taken from a human donor in good health (CMV status not recorded). Some clones in this sample may be carry-over from other donors' samples. The chain recombines TRBV12-3 or TRBV12-4 with TRBJ1-1, with TRBD1 matching 7 bases. CDR3 in DNA: TGTGCCAGCAGTTTGACAGGGCGATTGAACACTGAAGCTTTCTTT. This codes for CASSLTGRLNTEAFF.